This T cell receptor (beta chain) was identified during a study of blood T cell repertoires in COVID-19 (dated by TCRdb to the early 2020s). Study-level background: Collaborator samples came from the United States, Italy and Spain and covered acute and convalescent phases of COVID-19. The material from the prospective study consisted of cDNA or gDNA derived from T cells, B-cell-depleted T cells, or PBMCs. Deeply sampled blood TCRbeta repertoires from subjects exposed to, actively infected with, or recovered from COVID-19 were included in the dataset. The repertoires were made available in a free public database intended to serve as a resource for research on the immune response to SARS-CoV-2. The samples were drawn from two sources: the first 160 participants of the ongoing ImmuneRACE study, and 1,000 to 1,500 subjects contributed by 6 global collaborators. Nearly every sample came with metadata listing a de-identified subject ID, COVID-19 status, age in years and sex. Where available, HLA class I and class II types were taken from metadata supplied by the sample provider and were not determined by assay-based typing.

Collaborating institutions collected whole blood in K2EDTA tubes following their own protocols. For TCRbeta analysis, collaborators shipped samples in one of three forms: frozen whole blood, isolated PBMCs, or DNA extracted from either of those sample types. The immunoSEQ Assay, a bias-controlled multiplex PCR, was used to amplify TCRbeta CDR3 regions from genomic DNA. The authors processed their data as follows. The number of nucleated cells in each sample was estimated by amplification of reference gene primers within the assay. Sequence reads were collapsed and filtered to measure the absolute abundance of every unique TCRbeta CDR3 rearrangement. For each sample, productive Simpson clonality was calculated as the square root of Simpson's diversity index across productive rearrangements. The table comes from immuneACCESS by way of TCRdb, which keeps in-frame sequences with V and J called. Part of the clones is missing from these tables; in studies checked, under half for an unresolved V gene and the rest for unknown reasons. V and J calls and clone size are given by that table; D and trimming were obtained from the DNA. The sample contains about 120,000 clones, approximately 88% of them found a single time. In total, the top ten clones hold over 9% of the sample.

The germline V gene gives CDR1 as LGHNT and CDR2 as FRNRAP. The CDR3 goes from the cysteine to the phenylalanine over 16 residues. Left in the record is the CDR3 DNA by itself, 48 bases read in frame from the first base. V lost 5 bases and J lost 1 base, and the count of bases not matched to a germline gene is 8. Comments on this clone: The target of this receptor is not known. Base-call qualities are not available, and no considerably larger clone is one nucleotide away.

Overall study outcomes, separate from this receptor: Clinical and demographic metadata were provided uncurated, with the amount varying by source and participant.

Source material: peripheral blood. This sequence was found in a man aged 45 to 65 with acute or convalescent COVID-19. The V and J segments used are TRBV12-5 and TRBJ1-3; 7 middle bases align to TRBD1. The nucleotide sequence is TGTGCTAGTGGTATCCTCGACAGGGAATCTGGAAACACCATATATTTT. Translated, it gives CASGILDRESGNTIYF. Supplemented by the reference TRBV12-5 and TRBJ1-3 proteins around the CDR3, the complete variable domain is DARVTQTPRHKVTEMGQEVTMRCQPILGHNTVFWYRQTMMQGLELLAYFRNRAPLDDSGMPKDRFSAEMPDATLATLKIQPSEPRDSAVYFCASGILDRESGNTIYFGEGSWLTVV.